The 13 T cell receptor beta chains given below trace back to one sample, sequenced in a study of T-cell reconstitution after alpha-beta-depleted transplantation in children. The library targeted TCRbeta and was prepared with unique molecular identifiers. TCRdb redid the calling of the PCR reads with MiXCR, one entry per CDR3 protein. The table has about 130,000 distinct CDR3 sequences, roughly 9.7% seen once. The specimen comprised PBMCs, mostly from graft donor cells, sampled 180 days after TCRalphabeta/CD19-depleted stem cell transplant. These receptor sequences come from a girl less than two years old who had a stem cell transplant for combined immunodeficiency, so the T cells may come from the graft donor.

The table lists this clonotype with a few counts. This sequence joins TRBV10-3 and TRBJ1-2, with D unresolved. This CDR3 spans 12 amino acids. V was cut by 2 bases and J by 4 bases, with 5 bases left in between. Germline CDR1 is ENHRY and CDR2 is SYGVKD. For the CDR3, the DNA is TGTGCCATCAGTGAGCGGGGCTATGGCTACACCTTC. Protein product: CAISERGYGYTF.

The V call is TRBV29-1, the J call TRBJ1-2; D ambiguous. The germline V gene has CDR1 SQVTM and CDR2 ANQGSEA. The V end lost 3 bases, the J end lost 5 bases, and 10 bases lay between the germline ends. The CDR3 has 12 residues. In DNA form, the CDR3 reads TGCAGCGTTGAGTATGCGCCTTATGGCTACACCTTC. Protein sequence: CSVEYAPYGYTF.

This clonotype has a handful of counts. The CDR3 loop is CSARVQEIQETQYF. CDR3 nucleotide sequence: TGCAGTGCTAGAGTCCAAGAGATCCAAGAGACCCAGTACTTC. V and J are TRBV20-1 and TRBJ2-5; D remains ambiguous. V shed 1 base and J shed 1 base, with 10 bases lying between them. CDR1 and CDR2 (germline): DFQATT, SNEGSKA (reference sequence). The CDR3 runs to 14 residues.

The chain carries TRBV13 and TRBJ2-1, with TRBD2 identical over 10 bases. This CDR3 has 14 residues. V trimming: 0 bases; J trimming: 11 bases; junction bases outside the gene matches: 4. CDR1 and CDR2 (germline): PRHDT, FYEKMQ (reference sequence). CDR3 sequence reads: CASSLGLAGSKQFF. The DNA of the CDR3 is TGTGCCAGCAGCTTAGGACTAGCGGGGTCAAAGCAGTTCTTC.

There are a few counts of this clonotype. The chain combines TRBV5-5 with TRBJ2-5; D remains unclear. The ends were cut back, 0 bases at V and 2 bases at J, with 8 bases in the middle. The CDR3 is made up of 14 amino acids. The germline V gene has CDR1 SGHKS and CDR2 YYEKEE (reference sequence). This chain's CDR3 is CASSLVARQETQYF. In nucleotides, the CDR3 is TGTGCCAGCAGCTTGGTGGCACGACAAGAGACCCAGTACTTC.

This chain connects TRBV4-3 to TRBJ2-3, with 8 positions matching TRBD2. Trimming cost V 0 bases and J 1 base; bases outside gene matches: 3. The CDR3 length is 16 residues. Germline CDR1 is LGHNA and CDR2 is YSLEER. The chain's CDR3 is CASSQDVGGGTDTQYF. Written as DNA, the CDR3 is TGCGCCAGCAGCCAAGATGTCGGGGGGGGCACAGATACGCAGTATTTT.

This clonotype has more than one count but fewer than ten. The chain joins TRBV27 to TRBJ2-2; TRBD2 agrees at 7 bases. The junction had 11 bases not matched to a gene; V was cut back by 3 bases and J by 4 bases. The CDR3 extends over 17 amino acids. CDR1 is MNHEY and CDR2 is SMNVEV in the germline V gene (reference sequence). The DNA for the CDR3 is TGTGCCAGCAGTTTTTCCCGGACCTGGGGGGGCACCGGGGAGCTGTTTTTT. Amino acids: CASSFSRTWGGTGELFF.

This clonotype has more than one count but fewer than ten. The chain has TRBV10-3 and TRBJ2-3; 9 nucleotides match TRBD1. V dropped 6 bases and J dropped 4; count of bases not matched to a gene: 8. The germline V gene encodes CDR1 ENHRY and CDR2 SYGVKD. The CDR3 extends over 15 amino acids. The CDR3 DNA sequence: TGTGCCATCAGAATGGGACAGGGTAGTCCAGATACGCAGTATTTT. This codes for CAIRMGQGSPDTQYF.

This clonotype was seen only a few times. As DNA, the CDR3 is TGTGCCAGCAGCGCGGAAACAGGGAACTATGGCTACACCTTC. As protein: CASSAETGNYGYTF. V and J are TRBV7-2 and TRBJ1-2, with D tentatively TRBD1 (6 bases). CDR3 length: 14 amino acids. Germline-derived CDR1 and CDR2 are SGHTA and FQGNSA. The V end was cut by 5 bases, the J end by 2 bases, with 12 bases between.

This sequence joins TRBV7-9 and TRBJ2-7; the D gene is possibly TRBD2 (5 bases). The V end was cut by 5 bases, the J end by 6 bases, with 14 bases between. CDR1 and CDR2 (germline): SEHNR, FQNEAQ (reference sequence). CDR3 length: 13 residues. CDR3 sequence (DNA): TGTGCCAGCAGCGCAACTAGTTTCGGCGAGCAGTACTTC. It translates to CASSATSFGEQYF.

This clonotype was recorded many times. V and J are TRBV29-1 and TRBJ2-5; D may match TRBD1 or TRBD2 (7 bases each). CDR3 length equals 14 residues. The germline V gene has CDR1 SQVTM and CDR2 ANQGSEA. Deletions cut 4 bases from V and 5 bases from J, with 17 bases between. This chain's CDR3 is CSVARQGGGETQYF. CDR3 in DNA: TGCAGCGTTGCGAGACAGGGAGGGGGTGAGACCCAGTACTTC. The full variable domain, its missing parts supplied by reference TRBV29-1 and TRBJ2-5, is SAVISQKPSRDICQRGTSLTIQCQVDSQVTMMFWYRQQPGQSLTLIATANQGSEATYESGFVIDKFPISRPNLTFSTLTVSNMSPEDSSIYLCSVARQGGGETQYFGPGTRLLVL.

This clonotype was detected only a few times. The chain is built from TRBV12-3 or TRBV12-4 and TRBJ2-1; 7 nucleotides align to TRBD1. CDR3 length: 11 residues. The V and J ends lost 5 bases and 12 bases, in that order; junction bases with no gene match: 4. The CDR3 DNA follows: TGTGCCAGCAGTCAGGGGGAGCGGCAGTTCTTC. This codes for CASSQGERQFF.

This clonotype occurred a few times. V and J are TRBV10-3 and TRBJ2-7, with 7 bases fitting TRBD1. CDR3 length equals 15 residues. V trimming: 3 bases; J trimming: 0 bases; junction bases outside the gene matches: 5. Germline CDR1 reads ENHRY; CDR2 reads SYGVKD. For the CDR3, the DNA is TGTGCCATCAGTGATCCGGGACAGAGCTCCTACGAGCAGTACTTC. Translation gives CAISDPGQSSYEQYF.